This TCR beta chain originates from a study of CD8+ T cells in alopecia areata. Extracted from the samples, RNA was reverse transcribed into cDNA to serve as the sequencing template. Sequenced by immunoSEQ multiplex PCR; TCRdb stores in-frame clones only, minus some. The sample comprises 100,000 to 150,000 clones, around 49% of which are singletons, and 18% rests with the top ten. This clone was counted a few times. The clonotype comes from a human donor with alopecia areata. The source material was CD8+ T cells sorted from blood, sampled at week 0.

CDR3: CASSFLGGVSYNEQFF. In DNA form, the CDR3 reads TGTGCCAGCAGTTTTCTAGGGGGGGTGTCCTACAATGAGCAGTTCTTC. The gene calls are TRBV6-6 and TRBJ2-1, with D possibly TRBD2 on 7 matching bases. Per germline, CDR1 MNHNY and CDR2 SVGAGI (reference sequence). The CDR3 is made up of 16 amino acids. Trimming stripped 4 bases from V and 1 base from J, with 14 bases between.